This T cell receptor beta chain appears in the sequencing data of a study of cytomegalovirus exposure and HLA in healthy donors. Per the germline V gene, CDR1 is LNHNV and CDR2 is YYDKDF (reference sequence). V lost 0 bases, J lost 0 bases, and 9 bases lay in between. CDR3 size: 15 residues. 13 Jbeta primers and 60 Vbeta primers were used for the PCR. The assay was immunoSEQ multiplex PCR, and TCRdb's table has in-frame clones only and misses some. Of 180,000 or so clones in the sample, 82% were seen once. The chain uses TRBV15 and TRBJ2-7, with D tentatively TRBD1 (5 bases). The TCR was taken from a boy aged 2 to 9 in good health and CMV-seronegative. Input material: PBMCs. The chain's CDR3 is CATSRDGQGSYEQYF. As DNA, the CDR3 is TGTGCCACCAGCAGAGATGGACAAGGCTCCTACGAGCAGTACTTC.